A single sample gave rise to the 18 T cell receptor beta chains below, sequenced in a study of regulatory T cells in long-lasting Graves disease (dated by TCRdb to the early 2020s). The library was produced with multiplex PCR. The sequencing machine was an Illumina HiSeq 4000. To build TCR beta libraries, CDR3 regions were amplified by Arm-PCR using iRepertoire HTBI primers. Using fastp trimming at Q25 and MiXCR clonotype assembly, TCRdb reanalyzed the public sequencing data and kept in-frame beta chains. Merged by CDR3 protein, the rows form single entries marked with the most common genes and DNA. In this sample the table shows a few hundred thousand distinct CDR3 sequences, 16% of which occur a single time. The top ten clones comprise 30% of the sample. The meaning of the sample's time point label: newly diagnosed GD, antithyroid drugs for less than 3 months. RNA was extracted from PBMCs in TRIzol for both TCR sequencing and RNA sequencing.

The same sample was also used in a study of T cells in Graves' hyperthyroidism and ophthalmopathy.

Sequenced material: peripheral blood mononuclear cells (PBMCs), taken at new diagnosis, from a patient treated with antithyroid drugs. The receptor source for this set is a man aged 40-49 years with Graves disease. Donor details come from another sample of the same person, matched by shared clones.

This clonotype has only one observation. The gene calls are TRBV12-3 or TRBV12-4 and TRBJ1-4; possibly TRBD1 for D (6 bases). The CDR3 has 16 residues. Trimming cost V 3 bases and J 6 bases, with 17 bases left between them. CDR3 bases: TGTGCCAGCAGTTTGATGGGGGCAGGGGAAGATGAAAAACTGTTTTTT. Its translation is CASSLMGAGEDEKLFF.

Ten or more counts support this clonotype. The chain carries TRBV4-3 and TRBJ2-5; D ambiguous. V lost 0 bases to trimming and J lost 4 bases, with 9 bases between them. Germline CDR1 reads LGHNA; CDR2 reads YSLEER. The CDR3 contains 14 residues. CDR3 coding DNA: TGCGCCAGCAGCCAAGATTGGACGGCAGAGACCCAGTACTTC. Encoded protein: CASSQDWTAETQYF.

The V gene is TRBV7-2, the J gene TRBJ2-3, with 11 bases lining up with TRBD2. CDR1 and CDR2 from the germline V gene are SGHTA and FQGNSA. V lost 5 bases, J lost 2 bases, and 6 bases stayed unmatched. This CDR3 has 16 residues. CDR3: CASSARLAGNTDTQYF. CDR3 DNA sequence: TGTGCCAGCAGCGCCCGACTAGCGGGGAACACAGATACGCAGTATTTT.

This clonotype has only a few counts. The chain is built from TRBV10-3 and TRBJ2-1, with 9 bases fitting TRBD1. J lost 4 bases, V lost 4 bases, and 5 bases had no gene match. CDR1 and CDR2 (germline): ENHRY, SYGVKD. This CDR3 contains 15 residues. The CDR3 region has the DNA TGTGCCATCAGTGGACAGGGGGTAAGGTACAATGAGCAGTTCTTC. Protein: CAISGQGVRYNEQFF.

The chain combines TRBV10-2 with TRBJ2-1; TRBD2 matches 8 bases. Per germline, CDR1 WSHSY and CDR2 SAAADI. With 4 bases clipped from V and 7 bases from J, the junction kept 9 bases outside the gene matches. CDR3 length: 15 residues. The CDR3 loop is CASSGGGGPGNEQFF. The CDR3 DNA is TGCGCCAGCAGTGGGGGCGGGGGGCCCGGGAATGAGCAGTTCTTC.

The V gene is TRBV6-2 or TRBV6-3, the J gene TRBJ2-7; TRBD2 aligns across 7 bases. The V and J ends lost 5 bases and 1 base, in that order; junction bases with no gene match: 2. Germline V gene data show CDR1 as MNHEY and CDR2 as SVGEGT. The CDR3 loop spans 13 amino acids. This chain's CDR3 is CASSEAGSYEQYF. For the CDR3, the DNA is TGTGCCAGCAGTGAAGCGGGGTCCTACGAGCAGTACTTC.

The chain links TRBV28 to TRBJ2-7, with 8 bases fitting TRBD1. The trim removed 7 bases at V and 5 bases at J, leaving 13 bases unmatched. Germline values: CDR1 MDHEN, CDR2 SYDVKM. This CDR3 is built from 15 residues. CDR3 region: CASTDLDRGSDEQYF. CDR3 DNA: TGTGCCAGCACCGACTTAGACAGGGGAAGCGACGAGCAGTACTTC.

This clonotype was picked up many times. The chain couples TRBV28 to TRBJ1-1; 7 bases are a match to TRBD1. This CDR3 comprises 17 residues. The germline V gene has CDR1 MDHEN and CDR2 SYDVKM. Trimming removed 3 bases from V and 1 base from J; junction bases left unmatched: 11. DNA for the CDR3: TGTGCCAGCAGTTTCCCGCGCCGGGACAGCCAGAACACTGAAGCTTTCTTT. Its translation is CASSFPRRDSQNTEAFF.

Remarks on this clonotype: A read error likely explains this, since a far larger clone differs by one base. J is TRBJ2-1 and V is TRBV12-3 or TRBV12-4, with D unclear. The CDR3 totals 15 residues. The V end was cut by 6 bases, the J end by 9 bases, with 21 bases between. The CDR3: CASRLGRRTSGEQFF. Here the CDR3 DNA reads TGTGCCAGCAGACTGGGCAGGCGGACGTCGGGTGAGCAGTTCTTC.

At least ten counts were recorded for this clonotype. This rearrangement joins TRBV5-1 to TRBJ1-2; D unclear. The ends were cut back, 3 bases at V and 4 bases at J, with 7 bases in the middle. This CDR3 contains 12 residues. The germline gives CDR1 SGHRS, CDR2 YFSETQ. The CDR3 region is CASSSETYGYTF. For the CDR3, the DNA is TGCGCCAGCAGCTCGGAGACCTATGGCTACACCTTC.

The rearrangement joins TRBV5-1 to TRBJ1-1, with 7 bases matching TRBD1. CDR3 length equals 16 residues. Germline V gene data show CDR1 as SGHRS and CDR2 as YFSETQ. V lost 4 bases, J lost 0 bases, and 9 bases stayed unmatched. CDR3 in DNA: TGCGCCAGCAGCCCTTTACAGGGGCCGCTGAACACTGAAGCTTTCTTT. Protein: CASSPLQGPLNTEAFF.

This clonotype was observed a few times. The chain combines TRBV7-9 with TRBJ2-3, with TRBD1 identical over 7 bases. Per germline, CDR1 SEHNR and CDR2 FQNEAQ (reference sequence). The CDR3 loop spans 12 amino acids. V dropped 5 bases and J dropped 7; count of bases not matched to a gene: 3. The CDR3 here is CASSRQGNTQYF. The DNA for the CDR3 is TGTGCCAGCAGCCGACAGGGCAATACGCAGTATTTT.

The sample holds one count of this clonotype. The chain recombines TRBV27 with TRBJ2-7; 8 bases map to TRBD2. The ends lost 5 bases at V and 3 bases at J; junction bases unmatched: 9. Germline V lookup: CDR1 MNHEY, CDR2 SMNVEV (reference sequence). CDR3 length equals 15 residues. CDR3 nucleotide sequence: TGTGCCAGCAGTGAGAGTAGCGGGATGAGCTACGAGCAGTACTTC. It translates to CASSESSGMSYEQYF.

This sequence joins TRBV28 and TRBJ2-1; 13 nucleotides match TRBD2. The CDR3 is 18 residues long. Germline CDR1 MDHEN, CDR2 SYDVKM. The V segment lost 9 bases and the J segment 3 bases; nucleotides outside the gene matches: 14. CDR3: CASLATSGRAYVYNEQFF. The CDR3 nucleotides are TGTGCCAGTCTAGCCACTAGCGGGAGGGCCTATGTCTACAATGAGCAGTTCTTC. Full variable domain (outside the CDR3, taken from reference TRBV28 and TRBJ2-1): DVKVTQSSRYLVKRTGEKVFLECVQDMDHENMFWYRQDPGLGLRLIYFSYDVKMKEKGDIPEGYSVSREKKERFSLILESASTNQTSMYLCASLATSGRAYVYNEQFFGPGTRLTVL.

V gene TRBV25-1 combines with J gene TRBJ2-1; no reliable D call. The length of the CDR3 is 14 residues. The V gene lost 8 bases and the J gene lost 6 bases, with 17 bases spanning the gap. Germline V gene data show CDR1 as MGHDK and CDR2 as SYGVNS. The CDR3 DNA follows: TGTGCCAGCGTCCCTAGGGTGAGATCCAATGAGCAGTTCTTC. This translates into CASVPRVRSNEQFF.

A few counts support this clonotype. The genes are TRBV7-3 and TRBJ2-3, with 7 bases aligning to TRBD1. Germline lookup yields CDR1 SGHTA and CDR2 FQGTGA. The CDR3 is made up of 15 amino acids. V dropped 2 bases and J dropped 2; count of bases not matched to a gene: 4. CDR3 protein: CASSLGTAYTDTQYF. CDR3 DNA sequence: TGTGCCAGCAGCTTAGGGACAGCATACACAGATACGCAGTATTTT. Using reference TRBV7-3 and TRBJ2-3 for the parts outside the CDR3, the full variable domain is GAGVSQTPSNKVTEKGKYVELRCDPISGHTALYWYRQSLGQGPEFLIYFQGTGAADDSGLPNDRFFAVRPEGSVSTLKIQRTERGDSAVYLCASSLGTAYTDTQYFGPGTRLTVL.

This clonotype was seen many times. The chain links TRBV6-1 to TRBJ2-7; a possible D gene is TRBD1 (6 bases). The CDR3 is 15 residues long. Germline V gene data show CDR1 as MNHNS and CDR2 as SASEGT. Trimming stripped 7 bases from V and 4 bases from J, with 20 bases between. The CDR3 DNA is TGTGCCAGCATTATGGGTGCAGGGGTTTTTTACGAGCAGTACTTC. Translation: CASIMGAGVFYEQYF.

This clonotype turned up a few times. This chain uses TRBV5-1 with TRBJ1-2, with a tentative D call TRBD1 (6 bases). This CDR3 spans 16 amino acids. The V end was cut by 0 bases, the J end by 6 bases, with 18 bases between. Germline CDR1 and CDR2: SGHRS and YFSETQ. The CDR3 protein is CASSLAREGDEDGYTF. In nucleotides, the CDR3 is TGCGCCAGCAGCTTGGCACGGGAGGGGGACGAAGATGGCTACACCTTC.